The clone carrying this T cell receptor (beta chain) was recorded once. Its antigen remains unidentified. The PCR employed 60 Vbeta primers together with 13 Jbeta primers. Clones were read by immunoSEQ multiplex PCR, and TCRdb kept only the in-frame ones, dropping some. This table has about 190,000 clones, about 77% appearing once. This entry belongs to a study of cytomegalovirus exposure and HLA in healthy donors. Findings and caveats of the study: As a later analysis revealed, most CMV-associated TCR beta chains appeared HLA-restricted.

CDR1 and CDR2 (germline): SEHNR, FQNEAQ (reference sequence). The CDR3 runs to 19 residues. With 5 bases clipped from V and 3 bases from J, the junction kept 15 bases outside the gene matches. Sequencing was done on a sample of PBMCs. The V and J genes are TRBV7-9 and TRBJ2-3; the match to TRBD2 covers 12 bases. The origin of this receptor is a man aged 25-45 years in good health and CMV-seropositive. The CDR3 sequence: CASSKGLAGPSEGTDTQYF. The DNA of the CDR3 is TGTGCCAGCAGCAAAGGACTAGCGGGGCCTTCTGAGGGAACAGATACGCAGTATTTT. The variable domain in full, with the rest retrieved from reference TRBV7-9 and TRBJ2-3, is DTGVSQNPRHKITKRGQNVTFRCDPISEHNRLYWYRQTLGQGPEFLTYFQNEAQLEKSRLLSDRFSAERPKGSFSTLEIQRTEQGDSAMYLCASSKGLAGPSEGTDTQYFGPGTRLTVL.